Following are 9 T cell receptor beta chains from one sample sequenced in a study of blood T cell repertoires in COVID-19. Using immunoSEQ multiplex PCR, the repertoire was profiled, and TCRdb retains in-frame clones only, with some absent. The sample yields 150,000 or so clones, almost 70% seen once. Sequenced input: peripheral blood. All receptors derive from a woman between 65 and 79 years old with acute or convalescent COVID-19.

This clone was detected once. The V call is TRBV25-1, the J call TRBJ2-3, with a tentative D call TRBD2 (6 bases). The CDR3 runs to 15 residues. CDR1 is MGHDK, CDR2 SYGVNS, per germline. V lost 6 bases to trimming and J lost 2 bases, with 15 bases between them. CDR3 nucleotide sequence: TGTGCCAGCAGCCAGGGACTGATGAACACAGATACGCAGTATTTT. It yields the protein CASSQGLMNTDTQYF.

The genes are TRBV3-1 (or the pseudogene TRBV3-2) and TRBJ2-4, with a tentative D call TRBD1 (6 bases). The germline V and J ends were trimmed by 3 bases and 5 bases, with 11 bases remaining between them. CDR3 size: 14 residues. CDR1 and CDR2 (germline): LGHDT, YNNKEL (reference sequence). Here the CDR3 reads CASSHLAGENIQYF. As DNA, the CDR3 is TGTGCCAGCAGCCACCTCGCAGGGGAAAACATTCAGTACTTC.

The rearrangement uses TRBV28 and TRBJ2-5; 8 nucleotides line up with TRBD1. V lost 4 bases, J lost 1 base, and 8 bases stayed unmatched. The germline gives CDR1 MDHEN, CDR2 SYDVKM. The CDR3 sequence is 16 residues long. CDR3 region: CASSSRQGMGQETQYF. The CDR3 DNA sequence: TGTGCCAGCAGTTCTCGACAGGGGATGGGCCAAGAGACCCAGTACTTC. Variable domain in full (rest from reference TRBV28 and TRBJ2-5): DVKVTQSSRYLVKRTGEKVFLECVQDMDHENMFWYRQDPGLGLRLIYFSYDVKMKEKGDIPEGYSVSREKKERFSLILESASTNQTSMYLCASSSRQGMGQETQYFGPGTRLLVL.

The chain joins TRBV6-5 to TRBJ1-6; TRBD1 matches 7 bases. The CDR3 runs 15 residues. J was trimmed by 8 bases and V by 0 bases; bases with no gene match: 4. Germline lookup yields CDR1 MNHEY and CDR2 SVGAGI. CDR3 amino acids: CASSYSIQGDSPLHF. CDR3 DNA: TGTGCCAGCAGTTACTCGATCCAGGGGGATTCACCCCTCCACTTT.

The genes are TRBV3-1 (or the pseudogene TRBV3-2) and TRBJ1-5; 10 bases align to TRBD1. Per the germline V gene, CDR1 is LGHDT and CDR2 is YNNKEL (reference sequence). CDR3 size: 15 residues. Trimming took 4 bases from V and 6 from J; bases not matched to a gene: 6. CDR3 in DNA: TGTGCCAGCAGCCCCGGGACAGGGGAGAGTCAGCCCCAGCATTTT. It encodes CASSPGTGESQPQHF.

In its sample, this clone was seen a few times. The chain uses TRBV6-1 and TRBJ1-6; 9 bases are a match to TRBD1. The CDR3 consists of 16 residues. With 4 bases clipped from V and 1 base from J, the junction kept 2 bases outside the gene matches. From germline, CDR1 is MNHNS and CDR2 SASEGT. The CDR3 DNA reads TGTGCCAGCAGTGTAGGACAGGGGTCCTATAATTCACCCCTCCACTTT. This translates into CASSVGQGSYNSPLHF.

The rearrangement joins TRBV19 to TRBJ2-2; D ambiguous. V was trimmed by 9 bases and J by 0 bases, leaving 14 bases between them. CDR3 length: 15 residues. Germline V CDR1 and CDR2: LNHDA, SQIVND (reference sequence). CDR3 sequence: CASLPTRSNTGELFF. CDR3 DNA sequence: TGTGCCAGCCTCCCAACGCGGTCGAACACCGGGGAGCTGTTTTTT. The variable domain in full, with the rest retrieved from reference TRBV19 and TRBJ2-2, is DGGITQSPKYLFRKEGQNVTLSCEQNLNHDAMYWYRQDPGQGLRLIYYSQIVNDFQKGDIAEGYSVSREKKESFPLTVTSAQKNPTAFYLCASLPTRSNTGELFFGEGSRLTVL.

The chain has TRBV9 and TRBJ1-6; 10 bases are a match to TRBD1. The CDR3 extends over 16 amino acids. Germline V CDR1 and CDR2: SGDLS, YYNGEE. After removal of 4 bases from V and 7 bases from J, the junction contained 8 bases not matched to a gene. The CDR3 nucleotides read TGTGCCAGCAGCCCGGGGACAGGGGTAGGCAATTCACCCCTCCACTTT. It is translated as CASSPGTGVGNSPLHF.

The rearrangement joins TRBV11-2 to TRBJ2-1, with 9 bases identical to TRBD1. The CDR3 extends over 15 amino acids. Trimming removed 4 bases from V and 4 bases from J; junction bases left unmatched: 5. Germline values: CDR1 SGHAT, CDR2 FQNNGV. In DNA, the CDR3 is TGTGCCAGCAGCTCCGGGACAGGGACTTACAATGAGCAGTTCTTC. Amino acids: CASSSGTGTYNEQFF.